The 23 T cell receptor beta chains below all came from one sample that was sequenced in a study of T cells in Graves' hyperthyroidism and ophthalmopathy. RNA transcripts provided the source from which TCR beta CDR3 regions were amplified. In the first-round RT-PCR of the TCR CDR3, the HTBI primer set was used. TCRdb fed the multiplex PCR reads into MiXCR, producing one record per CDR3 protein. The sample consists of about 480,000 distinct CDR3 sequences, approximately 15% of them appearing once. The source material was blood. The origin of the receptors is a woman aged 18-29 years with Graves' hyperthyroidism.

This clonotype has ten or more counts. The chain couples TRBV12-3 or TRBV12-4 to TRBJ2-7, with D perhaps TRBD2 (6 bases). The CDR3 loop spans 14 amino acids. Trimming took off 5 bases at V and 2 bases at J, with 13 bases between the two ends. The CDR3, as DNA: TGTGCCAGCAGTCACGAGGAGGGTCCCTACGAGCAGTACTTC. Translation: CASSHEEGPYEQYF.

This clonotype has at least ten counts. The chain links TRBV27 to TRBJ2-5, with 10 bases identical to TRBD1. CDR3 size: 17 residues. CDR1 is MNHEY, CDR2 SMNVEV, per germline (reference sequence). The trim removed 5 bases at V and 2 bases at J, leaving 11 bases unmatched. CDR3 region: CASSPTRTGGWQETQYF. The CDR3 DNA is TGTGCCAGCAGTCCGACCCGGACAGGGGGTTGGCAAGAGACCCAGTACTTC.

The chain employs TRBV19 and TRBJ1-2; D not certain. The V end lost 8 bases, the J end lost 4 bases, and 23 bases lay between the germline ends. Looked up from germline, CDR1 is LNHDA and CDR2 is SQIVND (reference sequence). This CDR3 spans 16 amino acids. In DNA, the CDR3 is TGTGCCAGTTTCCCAACTTGGGGTTACACCTTCTATGGCTACACCTTC. It encodes CASFPTWGYTFYGYTF.

Many counts were recorded for this clonotype. The chain carries TRBV2 and TRBJ2-1; 11 bases line up with TRBD1. Per the germline V gene, CDR1 is SNHLY and CDR2 is FYNNEI. Trimming at V came to 7 bases and at J to 4 bases, leaving 6 bases not matched to a gene. This CDR3 has 15 amino acids. The DNA of the CDR3 is TGTGCCAGCATCCCCGGACAGGGGGCTTACAATGAGCAGTTCTTC. Its translation: CASIPGQGAYNEQFF.

Many counts were recorded for this clonotype. The genes are TRBV5-1 and TRBJ1-3, with D hard to call. From germline, CDR1 is SGHRS and CDR2 YFSETQ. The CDR3 spans 16 residues. V gave up 0 bases and J gave up 1 base, with 11 bases separating them. CDR3 in amino acids: CASSLEMAASGNTIYF. In nucleotides, the CDR3 is TGCGCCAGCAGCTTGGAAATGGCGGCTTCTGGAAACACCATATATTTT.

This chain links TRBV28 with TRBJ2-7, with 7 bases lining up with TRBD2. Germline V gene lookup returns CDR1 MDHEN and CDR2 SYDVKM. The CDR3 runs to 14 residues. J was trimmed by 5 bases and V by 5 bases; bases with no gene match: 9. CDR3 DNA sequence: TGTGCCAGCAGTACGAGACTAGCTACAGACGAGCAGTACTTC. As protein: CASSTRLATDEQYF.

The V gene is TRBV27, the J gene TRBJ1-1; D is ambiguous. Germline assignment: CDR1 MNHEY and CDR2 SMNVEV (reference sequence). V was trimmed by 2 bases and J by 3 bases, leaving 10 bases between them. CDR3 length: 14 amino acids. In DNA form, the CDR3 reads TGTGCCAGCAGTTTAAGACGGACGGACACTGAAGCTTTCTTT. It yields the protein CASSLRRTDTEAFF.

The sample holds many counts of this clonotype. The V call is TRBV28, the J call TRBJ2-3; TRBD2 matches at 9 bases. V was pared by 5 bases and J by 3 bases, with 6 bases of the junction left unmatched. Per the germline V gene, CDR1 is MDHEN and CDR2 is SYDVKM. There are 15 residues in the CDR3. Here the CDR3 DNA reads TGTGCCAGCAGTATGTTAGCGGGAGTGACAGATACGCAGTATTTT. Its translation is CASSMLAGVTDTQYF.

This clonotype was found many times. The chain has TRBV5-1 and TRBJ2-3; TRBD2 agrees at 7 bases. This CDR3 is 14 amino acids long. The trim removed 4 bases at V and 11 bases at J, leaving 13 bases unmatched. CDR1 SGHRS and CDR2 YFSETQ come from the germline V gene. The CDR3 region is CASSQREDGGRQYF. DNA for the CDR3: TGCGCCAGCAGCCAGCGGGAAGATGGGGGAAGGCAGTATTTT.

The table lists this clonotype with many counts. The chain has TRBV12-3 or TRBV12-4 and TRBJ1-2; TRBD1 matches 8 bases. This CDR3 has 15 residues. The V and J ends lost 6 bases and 0 bases, in that order; junction bases with no gene match: 6. For the CDR3, the DNA is TGTGCCAGCAGCCTGGACAGGGCCTCTAACTATGGCTACACCTTC. This encodes CASSLDRASNYGYTF.

This sequence joins TRBV7-6 and TRBJ2-2; D uncertain. This CDR3 comprises 16 residues. CDR1 is SGHVS, CDR2 FNYEAQ, per germline. With 0 bases removed from V and 5 bases from J, the gap between germline ends came to 13 bases. The chain's CDR3 is CASSLAPGQGTGELFF. The CDR3 DNA reads as TGTGCCAGCAGCTTAGCGCCGGGCCAAGGGACCGGGGAGCTGTTTTTT.

This clonotype has a count of ten or more. The genes are TRBV7-7 and TRBJ2-3; D might be TRBD2 (5 bases). The V gene's germline CDR1 is SSHAT and CDR2 FNYEAQ (reference sequence). CDR3 size: 13 residues. Trimming cost V 5 bases and J 6 bases, with 12 bases left between them. CDR3 in DNA: TGTGCCAGCAGCCCCGGAGGATGGGATACGCAGTATTTT. It codes for CASSPGGWDTQYF.

The V and J genes are TRBV19 and TRBJ2-1, with 8 positions matching TRBD2. Germline CDR1 is LNHDA and CDR2 is SQIVND (reference sequence). Losses at the gene ends were 8 bases for V and 2 bases for J; bases not matched to a gene: 8. CDR3 length: 15 residues. The CDR3 coding sequence is TGTGCCAGTGGAATAGCGGGACTCGCCTACAATGAGCAGTTCTTC. Residues: CASGIAGLAYNEQFF.

The V and J genes are TRBV3-1 and TRBJ2-1; the match to TRBD2 covers 10 bases. Germline assignment: CDR1 LGHDT and CDR2 YNNKEL (reference sequence). Trimming at V came to 4 bases and at J to 3 bases, leaving 9 bases not matched to a gene. The length of the CDR3 is 17 residues. CDR3 bases: TGTGCCAGCAGCCGTGAGGCTAGCGGGAGTCTCTACAATGAGCAGTTCTTC. Encoded protein: CASSREASGSLYNEQFF.

This clonotype has just a few counts. The chain employs TRBV7-6 and TRBJ2-1; TRBD2 aligns across 10 bases. The V gene's germline CDR1 is SGHVS and CDR2 FNYEAQ. CDR3 length: 16 amino acids. With V trimmed by 5 bases and J by 9 bases, 13 bases remained unmatched. As DNA, the CDR3 is TGTGCCAGCAGCCCCGCCGGGCTAGCGGGAGTCGTTGAGCAGTTCTTC. Its translation is CASSPAGLAGVVEQFF.

This clonotype was seen just once. A clone one base away is much larger, so this may be a read error. The chain joins TRBV30 to TRBJ1-4, with D uncertain. CDR1 GTSNPN and CDR2 SVGIG come from the germline V gene (reference sequence). V shed 3 bases and J shed 7 bases, with 15 bases lying between them. This CDR3 is built from 14 residues. The CDR3: CAWRVQASIEKLFF. Written as DNA, the CDR3 is TGTGCCTGGAGGGTACAAGCGTCGATTGAAAAACTGTTTTTT. Filled out from reference TRBV30 and TRBJ1-4, the complete variable domain reads SQTIHQWPATLVQPVGSPLSLECTVEGTSNPNLYWYRQAAGRGLQLLFYSVGIGQISSEVPQNLSASRPQDRQFILSSKKLLLSDSGFYLCAWRVQASIEKLFFGSGTQLSVL.

This clonotype has at least ten counts. The chain recombines TRBV12-3 or TRBV12-4 with TRBJ1-5; D not resolved. V was cut by 1 base and J by 4 bases, with 5 bases left in between. CDR3 length equals 13 residues. The CDR3 here is CASSLEKNQPQHF. The CDR3 coding sequence is TGTGCCAGCAGTTTAGAGAAAAATCAGCCCCAGCATTTT.

The chain uses TRBV11-2 and TRBJ2-1; D might be TRBD2 (7 bases). The CDR3 contains 15 residues. V lost 7 bases and J 9 bases, leaving 22 bases between the germline ends. The germline V gene has CDR1 SGHAT and CDR2 FQNNGV. As DNA, the CDR3 is TGTGCCAGCATCCCTGGTGTGGGGGAGGGGGGTGAGCAGTTCTTC. Its translation is CASIPGVGEGGEQFF.

This clonotype was detected many times. The chain is built from TRBV29-1 and TRBJ2-1, with TRBD1 identical over 10 bases. V lost 4 bases and J lost 9; bases outside the gene matches: 6. CDR3 length equals 13 residues. Looked up from germline, CDR1 is SQVTM and CDR2 is ANQGSEA. The CDR3 DNA follows: TGCAGCGTTGCAGACAGGGGGCTAGGTGAGCAGTTCTTC. Amino acids: CSVADRGLGEQFF.

This clonotype has just a few counts. DNA for the CDR3: TGCGCCAGCAGCCAAAAGGCGGGTTCTTACGAGCAGTTCTTC. It specifies CASSQKAGSYEQFF. V gene TRBV4-1 combines with J gene TRBJ2-1; D perhaps matches TRBD2 (5 bases). The V end was cut by 2 bases, the J end by 10 bases, with 15 bases between. The CDR3 length is 14 residues. Germline CDR1 reads MGHRA; CDR2 reads YSYEKL.

In its sample, this clonotype was seen many times. This chain uses TRBV2 with TRBJ2-3, with 10 bases aligning to TRBD2. This CDR3 comprises 15 residues. Losses at the gene ends were 4 bases for V and 4 bases for J; bases not matched to a gene: 5. CDR1 is SNHLY, CDR2 FYNNEI, per germline. The CDR3 DNA reads TGTGCCAGCAGTGTGGCTAGCGGGAGCCCAGATACGCAGTATTTT. It yields the protein CASSVASGSPDTQYF.

This clonotype was seen only a few times. CDR3 amino acids: CASSVAGTELAFF. CDR3 DNA: TGCGCCAGCAGCGTCGCCGGGACAGAGTTAGCTTTCTTT. This chain joins TRBV5-1 and TRBJ1-1, with 7 bases that match TRBD1. Germline V gene lookup returns CDR1 SGHRS and CDR2 YFSETQ. The V and J ends lost 4 bases and 10 bases, in that order; junction bases with no gene match: 10. The CDR3 sequence is 13 residues long.

This clonotype has at least ten counts. CDR3 protein: CASSEYKVSEAFF. The CDR3 region has the DNA TGTGCCAGCAGTGAATATAAGGTCTCTGAAGCTTTCTTT. The V gene is TRBV25-1, the J gene TRBJ1-1; no reliable D call. Germline V gene sequence: CDR1 MGHDK, CDR2 SYGVNS. The ends were cut back, 0 bases at V and 6 bases at J, with 8 bases in the middle. The CDR3 spans 13 residues.